The 9 T cell receptor beta chains in this list originate from one sample, sequenced in a study of T cell repertoires in aging, cancer and after chemotherapy. Rearranged V-D-J TRB sequences were amplified with a mixed TRB-A/B primer pool. TCRdb processed the multiplex PCR reads anew with MiXCR; each CDR3 protein has one entry. The sample holds approximately 4,100 distinct CDR3 sequences, roughly 27% seen once. The template was genomic DNA from peripheral blood, not RNA. Sequenced sample: blood. All receptors come from a human donor in good health.

The chain joins TRBV7-9 to TRBJ1-4; D remains unclear. Trimming left V 5 bases short and J 7 bases short, with 14 bases between. The CDR3 totals 14 residues. Germline CDR1 reads SEHNR; CDR2 reads FQNEAQ (reference sequence). The DNA for the CDR3 is TGTGCCAGCAGCCCCGCTGGTTCGAGTGAAAAACTGTTTTTT. As protein: CASSPAGSSEKLFF.

This clonotype was picked up a small number of times. The gene calls are TRBV6-5 and TRBJ1-1; no reliable D call. CDR1 is MNHEY, CDR2 SVGAGI, per germline. The germline V and J ends were trimmed by 4 bases and 2 bases, with 11 bases remaining between them. CDR3 size: 14 residues. The CDR3 loop is CASSLKGRNTEAFF. CDR3 in DNA: TGTGCCAGCAGTTTAAAGGGCAGAAACACTGAAGCTTTCTTT.

This chain links TRBV19 with TRBJ2-7; tentatively, D is TRBD1 (5 bases). The CDR3 contains 14 residues. Germline CDR1 and CDR2: LNHDA and SQIVND (reference sequence). Trimming left V 3 bases short and J 4 bases short, with 13 bases between. DNA for the CDR3: TGTGCCAGTAGTATTTTCGCAGGGATGTACGAGCAGTACTTC. This translates into CASSIFAGMYEQYF.

The V and J genes are TRBV7-6 and TRBJ2-7; D gene ambiguous. The ends were cut back, 0 bases at V and 5 bases at J, with 8 bases in the middle. The germline V gene encodes CDR1 SGHVS and CDR2 FNYEAQ. This CDR3 region has 13 residues. Here the CDR3 DNA reads TGTGCCAGCAGCTTAGCGGGTCCCAACGAGCAGTACTTC. This gives the protein CASSLAGPNEQYF.

This clonotype showed up just a few times. The chain employs TRBV6-1 and TRBJ1-5; the D is unclear. The CDR3 totals 16 residues. Per germline, CDR1 MNHNS and CDR2 SASEGT. The V gene lost 2 bases and the J gene lost 0 bases, with 11 bases spanning the gap. CDR3 loop: CASSEILWGSNQPQHF. The CDR3 nucleotides read TGTGCCAGCAGTGAAATTTTGTGGGGTAGCAATCAGCCCCAGCATTTT.

V usage is TRBV19 and J usage is TRBJ2-2; TRBD2 might be the D (5 bases). V lost 1 base, J lost 6 bases, and 12 bases lay in between. Germline loops: CDR1 LNHDA, CDR2 SQIVND (reference sequence). The CDR3 is made up of 15 amino acids. The DNA of the CDR3 is TGTGCCAGTAGTATAGGAATTAGCGCCGCCGGGGAGCTGTTTTTT. This gives the protein CASSIGISAAGELFF.

The J gene is TRBJ1-4, the V gene TRBV11-2; TRBD1 is a possible D gene (5 bases). Germline values: CDR1 SGHAT, CDR2 FQNNGV. CDR3 length: 14 amino acids. V was pared by 0 bases and J by 15 bases, with 17 bases between. The CDR3 loop reads CASSLESVGRVVFF. The CDR3 DNA sequence: TGTGCCAGCAGCTTAGAATCAGTAGGCAGGGTTGTGTTTTTT.

This clonotype showed up just a few times. The chain joins TRBV6-5 to TRBJ1-1; 7 bases fit TRBD1. CDR3 length: 15 amino acids. V shed 5 bases and J 1 base; nucleotides not matched to a gene: 7. Germline CDR1 is MNHEY and CDR2 is SVGAGI. CDR3 nucleotide sequence: TGTGCCAGCAGTCAAAGACAGGGATGGAACACTGAAGCTTTCTTT. It codes for CASSQRQGWNTEAFF.

This sequence joins TRBV5-7 and TRBJ1-5, with TRBD1 as a possible D gene (5 bases). TRBV5-7 is treated as an ORF (open reading frame) with a function not yet certain. The V gene lost 5 bases and the J gene lost 6 bases, with 15 bases spanning the gap. The CDR3 covers 14 residues. The CDR3 DNA reads TGTGCCAGCAGTAAGGTGAAGGGACTTCAGCCCCAGCATTTT. It codes for CASSKVKGLQPQHF.